Listed below are T cell receptor beta chains from one sample, sequenced in a study of T-cell reconstitution after alpha-beta-depleted transplantation in children. TCRdb reprocessed the PCR reads via MiXCR and lists one record per CDR3 protein. The sample shows 90,000 to 95,000 distinct CDR3 sequences, 12% of them seen only once. This material consisted of PBMCs from the stem cell graft donor, taken from the stem cell graft. These receptors originate from a human donor who donated a stem cell graft to a child with inherited bone marrow failure. Both conserved end residues are part of each CDR3. Not every row has a clone size; where given, it reads once, few, many or a size class.

j_call v_call clone_size cdr3_aa
TRBJ2-7 TRBV6-2/TRBV6-3 many CASSHGPSREQYF
TRBJ2-7 TRBV13 many CASSLGLGPGGYEQYF
TRBJ2-7 TRBV7-9 many CASSPHTDRGNEQYF
TRBJ2-3 TRBV23-1 - CASSPTLAGYYTDTQYF
TRBJ2-3 TRBV10-3 many CAIMGQGVSDTQYF
TRBJ2-1 TRBV4-1 many CASSQGSLRGPGTSYNEQFF
TRBJ1-2 TRBV19 - CASSTGTGGAYGYTF
TRBJ2-7 TRBV13 many CASTPRGVSEQYF
TRBJ1-1 TRBV12-3/TRBV12-4 many CASSSPGHRAFF
TRBJ1-2 TRBV27 many CASSLWADGGYTF
TRBJ2-7 TRBV7-8 many CASSPAYYEQYF
TRBJ2-7 TRBV19 many CARERGLWTYEQYF
TRBJ2-7 TRBV12-3/TRBV12-4 many CASSGELAGGYEQYF
TRBJ2-7 TRBV5-1 - CASSIPTGPYEQYF